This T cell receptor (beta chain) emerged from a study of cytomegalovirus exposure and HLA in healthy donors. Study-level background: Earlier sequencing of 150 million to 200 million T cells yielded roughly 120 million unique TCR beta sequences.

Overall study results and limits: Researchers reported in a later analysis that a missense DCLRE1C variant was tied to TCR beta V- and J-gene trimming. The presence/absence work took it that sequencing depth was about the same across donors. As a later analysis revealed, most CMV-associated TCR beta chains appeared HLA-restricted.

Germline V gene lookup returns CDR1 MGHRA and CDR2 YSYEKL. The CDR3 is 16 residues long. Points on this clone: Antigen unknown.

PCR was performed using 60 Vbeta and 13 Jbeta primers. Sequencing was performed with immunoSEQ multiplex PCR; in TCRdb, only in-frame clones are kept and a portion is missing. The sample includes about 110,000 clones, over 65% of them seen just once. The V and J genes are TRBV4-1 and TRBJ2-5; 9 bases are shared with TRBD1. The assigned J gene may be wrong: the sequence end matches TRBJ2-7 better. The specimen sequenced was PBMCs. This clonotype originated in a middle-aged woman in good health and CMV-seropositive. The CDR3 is CASSHFPRDRVNEQYF. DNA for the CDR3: TGCGCCAGCAGCCATTTTCCCCGGGACAGGGTGAACGAGCAGTACTTC.